The clone carrying this T cell receptor beta chain was found a few times. Its antigen is unidentified. Vbeta (60) and Jbeta (13) primers were used in the PCR. The protocol was immunoSEQ multiplex PCR, while the TCRdb copy is restricted to in-frame clones and leaves out a portion. The table includes 50,000 to 65,000 clones, over 70% detected once. The entry originates in a study of cytomegalovirus exposure and HLA in healthy donors. The study's findings and limits: Across donors, presence/absence analyses took sequencing depth to be roughly uniform. There were some V segments, including TRBV6-2 and TRBV6-3, excluded as indistinguishable. Later analysis demonstrated an association between a missense DCLRE1C variant and TCR beta V- and J-gene trimming. What a later analysis showed was that several of the most significant clusters appeared linked to common viral pathogens.

This CDR3 is built from 13 residues. V was pared by 5 bases and J by 4 bases, with 12 bases between. Looked up from germline, CDR1 is SGHVT and CDR2 is SQSDAQ. The sequence was collected from a man aged 50-60 years in good health and CMV-seropositive. This chain connects TRBV7-4 to TRBJ2-7; D not resolved. Specimen: PBMCs. Written as DNA, the CDR3 is TGTGCCAGCAGCCTAACCTTTGGTTACGAGCAGTACTTC. It is translated as CASSLTFGYEQYF.